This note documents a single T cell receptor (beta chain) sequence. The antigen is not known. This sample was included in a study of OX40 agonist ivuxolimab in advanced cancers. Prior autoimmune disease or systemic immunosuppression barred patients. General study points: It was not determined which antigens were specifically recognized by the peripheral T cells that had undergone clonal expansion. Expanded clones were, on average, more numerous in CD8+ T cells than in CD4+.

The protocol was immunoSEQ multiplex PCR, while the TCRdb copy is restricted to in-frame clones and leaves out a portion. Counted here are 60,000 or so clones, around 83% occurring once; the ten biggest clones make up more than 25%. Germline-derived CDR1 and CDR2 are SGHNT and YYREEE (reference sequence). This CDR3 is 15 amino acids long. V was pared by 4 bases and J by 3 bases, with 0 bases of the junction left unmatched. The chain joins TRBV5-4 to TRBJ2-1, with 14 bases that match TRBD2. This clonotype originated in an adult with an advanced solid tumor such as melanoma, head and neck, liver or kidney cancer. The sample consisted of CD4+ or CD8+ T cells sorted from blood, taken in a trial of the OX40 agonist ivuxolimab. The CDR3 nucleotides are TGTGCCAGCAGCGGGACTAGCGGGAGCTACAATGAGCAGTTCTTC. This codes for CASSGTSGSYNEQFF.